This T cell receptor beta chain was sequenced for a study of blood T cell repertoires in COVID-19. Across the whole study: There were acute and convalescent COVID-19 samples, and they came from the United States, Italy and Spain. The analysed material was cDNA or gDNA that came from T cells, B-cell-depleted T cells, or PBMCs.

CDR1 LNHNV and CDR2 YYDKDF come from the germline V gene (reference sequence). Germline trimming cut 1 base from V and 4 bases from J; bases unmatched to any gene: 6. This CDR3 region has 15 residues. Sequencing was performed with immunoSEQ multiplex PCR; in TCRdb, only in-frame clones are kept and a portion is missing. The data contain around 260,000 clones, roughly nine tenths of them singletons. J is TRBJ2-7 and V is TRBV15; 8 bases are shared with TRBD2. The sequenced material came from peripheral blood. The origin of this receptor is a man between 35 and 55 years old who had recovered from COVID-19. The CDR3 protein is CATSRAAAGGYEQYF. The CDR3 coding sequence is TGTGCCACCAGCAGAGCAGCTGCGGGGGGTTACGAGCAGTACTTC.